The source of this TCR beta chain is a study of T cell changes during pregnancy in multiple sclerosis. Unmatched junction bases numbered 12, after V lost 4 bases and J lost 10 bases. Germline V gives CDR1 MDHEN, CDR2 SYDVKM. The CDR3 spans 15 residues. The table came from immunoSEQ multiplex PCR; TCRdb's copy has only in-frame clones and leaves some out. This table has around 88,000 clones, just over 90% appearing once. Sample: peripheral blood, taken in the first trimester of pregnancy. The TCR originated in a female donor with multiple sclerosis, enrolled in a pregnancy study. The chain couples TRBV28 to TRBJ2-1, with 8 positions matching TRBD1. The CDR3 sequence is CASSSTGAEFWEQFF. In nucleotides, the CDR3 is TGTGCCAGCAGTTCGACAGGGGCCGAATTCTGGGAGCAGTTCTTC.